Presented here are 14 T cell receptor beta chains from one specimen sequenced in a study of T cells after yellow fever vaccination. TCRdb fed the 5' RACE reads into MiXCR, producing one record per CDR3 protein. Here the sample spans 300,000 or so distinct CDR3 sequences, 13% being singletons. The sample consisted of CD4+ T cells sorted from PBMCs, taken 45 days after the yellow fever booster vaccination. The receptors originated from a man between 25 and 39 years old who received the YFV17D yellow fever vaccine.

The chain carries TRBV7-3 and TRBJ2-1; the D gene is possibly TRBD1 (6 bases). The CDR3 has 14 amino acids. V shed 6 bases and J shed 9 bases, with 18 bases lying between them. Germline loops: CDR1 SGHTA, CDR2 FQGTGA. The DNA of the CDR3 is TGTGCCAGCAGACCTACAGGGATTGTCGGTGAGCAGTTCTTC. Residues: CASRPTGIVGEQFF.

This clonotype was recorded a few times. The J gene is TRBJ1-2, the V gene TRBV4-3, with D unclear. This CDR3 spans 13 amino acids. Trimming removed 0 bases from V and 7 bases from J, with 9 bases in between. Germline V CDR1 and CDR2: LGHNA, YSLEER. CDR3 bases: TGCGCCAGCAGCCAAGATCGGGTAATTGGCTACACCTTC. Amino acid sequence: CASSQDRVIGYTF.

The chain links TRBV11-2 to TRBJ2-3; TRBD2 agrees at 9 bases. Trimming removed 5 bases from V and 4 bases from J; junction bases left unmatched: 16. This CDR3 contains 18 residues. Germline CDR1 and CDR2: SGHAT and FQNNGV. The CDR3 DNA follows: TGTGCCAGCAGCCCAGGTGGGATGGCTAGCGGGAAGTCAGATACGCAGTATTTT. Encoded protein: CASSPGGMASGKSDTQYF.

V and J are TRBV6-2 or TRBV6-3 and TRBJ1-2; D call uncertain. V was shortened by 6 bases and J by 4 bases, with 18 bases between the two germline ends. From germline, CDR1 is MNHEY and CDR2 SVGEGT. The CDR3 is made up of 15 amino acids. The CDR3: CASRPRSPTIYGYTF. The CDR3 nucleotides are TGTGCCAGCAGACCTAGGAGCCCTACCATCTATGGCTACACCTTC.

This clonotype has a handful of counts. This chain uses TRBV3-1 with TRBJ2-5, with 8 nucleotides matching TRBD2. The germline V gene has CDR1 LGHDT and CDR2 YNNKEL (reference sequence). The V segment lost 5 bases and the J segment 4 bases; nucleotides outside the gene matches: 6. The CDR3 is made up of 14 amino acids. The CDR3 spells CASSRGLGGETQYF. The CDR3 DNA follows: TGTGCCAGCAGCAGGGGACTAGGCGGAGAGACCCAGTACTTC.

This clonotype was seen more than once but under ten times. The V gene is TRBV7-8, the J gene TRBJ2-3; perhaps TRBD2 as D (5 bases). The CDR3 covers 17 residues. CDR1 SGHVS and CDR2 FQNEAQ come from the germline V gene. Between the trimmed V and J ends, which lost 4 bases and 1 base, there was a span of 18 bases. CDR3: CASSSSRRNGGTDTQYF. Written as DNA, the CDR3 is TGTGCCAGCAGCTCCAGCCGGAGAAACGGGGGCACAGATACGCAGTATTTT.

In its sample, this clonotype was seen a few times. The CDR3 DNA sequence: TGTGCCATCAGCCACCCGGACAGGGGGCCTGGGGGCTACACCTTC. Encoded protein: CAISHPDRGPGGYTF. The chain recombines TRBV10-3 with TRBJ1-2; the match to TRBD1 covers 11 bases. Germline CDR1 ENHRY, CDR2 SYGVKD. Trimming at V came to 6 bases and at J to 8 bases, leaving 11 bases not matched to a gene. The CDR3 consists of 15 residues.

This clonotype was found many times. This rearrangement joins TRBV29-1 to TRBJ1-1; the D is unclear. This CDR3 comprises 14 residues. V lost 6 bases and J 0 bases, leaving 14 bases between the germline ends. Germline V gene lookup returns CDR1 SQVTM and CDR2 ANQGSEA. The CDR3 loop is CSVEPRLLNTEAFF. CDR3 sequence (DNA): TGCAGCGTCGAACCCCGACTCCTGAACACTGAAGCTTTCTTT. The variable domain in full, completed from reference TRBV29-1 and TRBJ1-1, reads SAVISQKPSRDICQRGTSLTIQCQVDSQVTMMFWYRQQPGQSLTLIATANQGSEATYESGFVIDKFPISRPNLTFSTLTVSNMSPEDSSIYLCSVEPRLLNTEAFFGQGTRLTVV.

This clonotype appeared a few times. J is TRBJ2-7 and V is TRBV7-8; TRBD1 aligns across 7 bases. Germline V gives CDR1 SGHVS, CDR2 FQNEAQ. This CDR3 is built from 14 residues. The V gene end was trimmed by 3 bases and the J gene end by 1 base; junction bases not matched to a gene: 3. Written as DNA, the CDR3 is TGTGCCAGCAGCTTGGGGACAGCTTCCTACGAGCAGTACTTC. This gives the protein CASSLGTASYEQYF.

CDR3 nucleotide sequence: TGTGCCAGCAGCCAGGACAGGGGGCTGGCCGGGGAGCTGTTTTTT. It codes for CASSQDRGLAGELFF. The V and J genes are TRBV6-1 and TRBJ2-2, with TRBD1 identical over 11 bases. The V segment lost 6 bases and the J segment 6 bases; nucleotides outside the gene matches: 6. Germline V CDR1 and CDR2: MNHNS, SASEGT. This CDR3 comprises 15 residues.

This clonotype was seen a handful of times. The gene calls are TRBV29-1 and TRBJ2-5, with D maybe TRBD1 (6 bases). The CDR3 consists of 11 residues. From germline, CDR1 is SQVTM and CDR2 ANQGSEA. The V end lost 4 bases, the J end lost 9 bases, and 12 bases lay between the germline ends. The CDR3 loop is CSVAQGGPQYF. CDR3 DNA: TGCAGCGTTGCACAGGGCGGGCCCCAGTACTTC.

This clonotype was counted between two and nine times. The chain uses TRBV12-3 or TRBV12-4 and TRBJ2-1; D uncertain. This CDR3 contains 12 residues. With 4 bases removed from V and 3 bases from J, the gap between germline ends came to 4 bases. CDR3 nucleotide sequence: TGTGCCAGCAGTTCCAACTACAATGAGCAGTTCTTC. This codes for CASSSNYNEQFF.

The chain joins TRBV15 to TRBJ1-5, with D possibly matching TRBD1 (5 bases). Germline CDR1 and CDR2: LNHNV and YYDKDF (reference sequence). The CDR3 is 15 amino acids. The germline V and J ends were trimmed by 0 bases and 4 bases, with 10 bases remaining between them. The CDR3 sequence: CATSRDPGGNQPQHF. CDR3 nucleotides: TGTGCCACCAGCAGAGATCCCGGGGGAAATCAGCCCCAGCATTTT. Drawing the rest from reference TRBV15 and TRBJ1-5, the complete variable domain is DAMVIQNPRYQVTQFGKPVTLSCSQTLNHNVMYWYQQKSSQAPKLLFHYYDKDFNNEADTPDNFQSRRPNTSFCFLDIRSPGLGDTAMYLCATSRDPGGNQPQHFGDGTRLSIL.

V gene TRBV10-1 combines with J gene TRBJ2-5, with D hard to call. The germline V gene encodes CDR1 WNHNN and CDR2 SYGVQD (reference sequence). The CDR3 has 12 amino acids. Trimming left V 7 bases short and J 2 bases short, with 8 bases between. Here the CDR3 reads CASITRQETQYF. CDR3 sequence (DNA): TGCGCCAGCATAACCCGGCAAGAGACCCAGTACTTC.